These 28 T cell receptor beta chains were sequenced from one sample in a study of shared clonotypes between healthy human individuals. Profiling relied on immunoSEQ multiplex PCR, and the TCRdb table lists in-frame clones only, not all of them. The sample carries some 2.4 million clones, 93% recorded once. Sequenced sample: naive CD4+ T cells from PBMCs. Subset specified: CD45RA+ positively selected. All receptors come from a man aged 18 to 29 in good health. Some clones in this sample may be carry-over from other donors' samples.

This chain links TRBV28 with TRBJ2-7; 7 positions match TRBD2. This CDR3 comprises 11 residues. V shed 9 bases and J 6 bases; nucleotides not matched to a gene: 5. Germline CDR1 reads MDHEN; CDR2 reads SYDVKM. CDR3 protein: CASLAGVEQYF. DNA for the CDR3: TGTGCCAGTCTCGCGGGGGTCGAGCAGTACTTC.

V is TRBV7-3 and J is TRBJ2-1, with 7 nucleotides matching TRBD1. Looked up from germline, CDR1 is SGHTA and CDR2 is FQGTGA. V shed 5 bases and J 3 bases; nucleotides not matched to a gene: 4. The CDR3 is 14 residues long. DNA for the CDR3: TGTGCCAGCAGCCCAAGGGGGCTCTACAATGAGCAGTTCTTC. Amino acids: CASSPRGLYNEQFF.

The chain links TRBV5-1 to TRBJ1-2; tentatively, D is TRBD1 (6 bases). The germline CDR1 and CDR2 sequences are SGHRS and YFSETQ. The CDR3 runs to 14 residues. The V end was cut by 1 base, the J end by 1 base, with 8 bases between. CDR3: CASSLTGNNYGYTF. The CDR3 bases are TGCGCCAGCAGCTTGACAGGGAATAACTATGGCTACACCTTC.

This chain uses TRBV7-9 with TRBJ2-7; the match to TRBD2 covers 7 bases. The germline V gene encodes CDR1 SEHNR and CDR2 FQNEAQ (reference sequence). The CDR3 is 17 residues long. V was pared by 2 bases and J by 9 bases, with 19 bases of the junction left unmatched. CDR3 nucleotide sequence: TGTGCCAGCAGCTTAATATTGTCCGGCCGGGGGGAAGCGTCGCAGTACTTC. Translation: CASSLILSGRGEASQYF.

This clone was seen a single time. The chain links TRBV7-9 to TRBJ2-3, with D tentatively TRBD1 or TRBD2 (5 bases each). The CDR3 contains 17 residues. V lost 3 bases and J lost 0, with 16 bases in between. CDR1 is SEHNR and CDR2 is FQNEAQ in the germline V gene (reference sequence). This CDR3 is CASSFGSGPISTDTQYF. The CDR3 nucleotides read TGTGCCAGCAGCTTTGGATCGGGACCGATAAGCACAGATACGCAGTATTTT.

The chain employs TRBV28 and TRBJ1-4; 8 bases agree with TRBD1. The CDR3 consists of 15 residues. The ends lost 3 bases at V and 6 bases at J; junction bases unmatched: 6. Per germline, CDR1 MDHEN and CDR2 SYDVKM. CDR3: CASSFLGQGDEKLFF. The CDR3 bases are TGTGCCAGCAGTTTTCTAGGACAGGGTGATGAAAAACTGTTTTTT.

This chain joins TRBV7-2 and TRBJ2-3, with a possible D match to TRBD2 (6 bases). The CDR3 is made up of 17 amino acids. V dropped 3 bases and J dropped 0 bases, with 16 bases sitting between them. The germline gives CDR1 SGHTA, CDR2 FQGNSA. CDR3 coding DNA: TGTGCCAGCAGCTTTCGAGTAGCGGTTCGGAGCACAGATACGCAGTATTTT. Its protein is CASSFRVAVRSTDTQYF.

The V call is TRBV7-6, the J call TRBJ2-3, with 9 nucleotides matching TRBD2. This CDR3 is built from 16 residues. From germline, CDR1 is SGHVS and CDR2 FNYEAQ. The V and J ends lost 5 bases and 2 bases, in that order; junction bases with no gene match: 8. The CDR3 nucleotides read TGTGCCAGCAGCCCAGGACTAGCGCAATTCACAGATACGCAGTATTTT. It encodes CASSPGLAQFTDTQYF.

The J gene is TRBJ1-2, the V gene TRBV6-5; D uncertain. Trimming stripped 2 bases from V and 4 bases from J, with 14 bases between. The CDR3 is made up of 15 amino acids. CDR1 MNHEY and CDR2 SVGAGI come from the germline V gene. Written as DNA, the CDR3 is TGTGCCAGCAGTTACGCTCGGTCGGGGTTCTATGGCTACACCTTC. Its translation: CASSYARSGFYGYTF.

The chain employs TRBV6-1 and TRBJ2-3; D gene unclear. The CDR3 is 13 residues long. Germline V gene sequence: CDR1 MNHNS, CDR2 SASEGT. Trimming stripped 6 bases from V and 2 bases from J, with 9 bases between. CDR3 region: CASRVLITDTQYF. The CDR3 DNA follows: TGTGCCAGCAGAGTCCTGATCACAGATACGCAGTATTTT.

The chain couples TRBV5-1 to TRBJ1-1; 8 bases fit TRBD1. V shed 1 base and J 9 bases; nucleotides not matched to a gene: 11. Germline CDR1 reads SGHRS; CDR2 reads YFSETQ. This CDR3 has 15 amino acids. CDR3 sequence: CASSLLQGETGKAFF. The CDR3 DNA reads TGCGCCAGCAGCTTGTTACAGGGGGAGACGGGAAAAGCTTTCTTT.

The DNA for the CDR3 is TGTGCCATTGGACTAGCCGATTGGCCCGGGGAGCTGTTTTTT. It codes for CAIGLADWPGELFF. This chain uses TRBV10-3 with TRBJ2-2; TRBD2 aligns across 8 bases. Germline loops: CDR1 ENHRY, CDR2 SYGVKD. This CDR3 spans 14 amino acids. V shed 9 bases, J shed 6 bases, and the junction held 9 bases outside the gene matches.

This chain connects TRBV6-1 to TRBJ1-1; D gene uncertain. From germline, CDR1 is MNHNS and CDR2 SASEGT. CDR3 size: 12 residues. V was cut by 4 bases and J by 2 bases, with 5 bases left in between. CDR3 DNA: TGTGCCAGCAGTGTTGACAACACTGAAGCTTTCTTT. Translated, it gives CASSVDNTEAFF.

The chain uses TRBV5-4 and TRBJ2-1; D call uncertain. CDR1 and CDR2 (germline): SGHNT, YYREEE (reference sequence). Trimming stripped 2 bases from V and 0 bases from J, with 12 bases between. The CDR3 loop spans 16 amino acids. As DNA, the CDR3 is TGTGCCAGCAGCTTAGCCCCGCGTAGCTCCTACAATGAGCAGTTCTTC. Protein: CASSLAPRSSYNEQFF.

The gene calls are TRBV6-1 and TRBJ2-1; D gene ambiguous. Per the germline V gene, CDR1 is MNHNS and CDR2 is SASEGT. V lost 2 bases and J 8 bases, leaving 4 bases between the germline ends. The CDR3 runs 11 residues. The chain's CDR3 is CASSENYEQFF. CDR3 DNA: TGTGCCAGCAGTGAAAACTATGAGCAGTTCTTC.

A word on this clone: Different DNA sequences within this sample yield the same CDR3. The chain joins TRBV7-9 to TRBJ1-5; D is unresolved. This CDR3 contains 14 residues. The germline V and J ends were trimmed by 0 bases and 0 bases, with 3 bases remaining between them. The V gene's germline CDR1 is SEHNR and CDR2 FQNEAQ (reference sequence). This CDR3 is CASSLAGSNQPQHF. The CDR3 nucleotides read TGTGCCAGCAGCTTAGCCGGTAGCAATCAGCCCCAGCATTTT.

J is TRBJ2-3 and V is TRBV29-1; D may be TRBD1 (6 bases). Germline assignment: CDR1 SQVTM and CDR2 ANQGSEA. The CDR3 extends over 12 amino acids. The ends were cut back, 4 bases at V and 6 bases at J, with 11 bases in the middle. The CDR3 reads CSVVPDRDTQYF. The CDR3 bases are TGCAGCGTTGTCCCCGACAGGGATACGCAGTATTTT.

This chain links TRBV29-1 with TRBJ2-3, with 7 bases that match TRBD1. V shed 5 bases, J shed 0 bases, and the junction held 11 bases outside the gene matches. The CDR3 length is 16 residues. Germline CDR1 and CDR2: SQVTM and ANQGSEA. Here the CDR3 DNA reads TGCAGCGTTTCCCCGGACAGGCGCCACAGCACAGATACGCAGTATTTT. It specifies CSVSPDRRHSTDTQYF.

Concerning this clone itself: The same CDR3 arises from other DNA sequences in this sample as well. The chain uses TRBV9 and TRBJ2-7, with 11 bases aligning to TRBD2. This CDR3 is built from 15 residues. The germline V gene has CDR1 SGDLS and CDR2 YYNGEE. V shed 2 bases and J 2 bases; nucleotides not matched to a gene: 3. The CDR3 reads CASSVGTSGTYEQYF. The CDR3 coding sequence is TGTGCCAGCAGCGTGGGGACTAGCGGAACCTACGAGCAGTACTTC.

Only one count was recorded for this clone. The V call is TRBV30, the J call TRBJ1-2, with D hard to call. The CDR3 sequence is 14 residues long. V was shortened by 0 bases and J by 2 bases, with 10 bases between the two germline ends. Germline loops: CDR1 GTSNPN, CDR2 SVGIG (reference sequence). CDR3 bases: TGTGCCTGGAGTGTAGGCTCTACGAACTATGGCTACACCTTC. This sequence encodes CAWSVGSTNYGYTF.

This chain connects TRBV4-3 to TRBJ2-2, with 10 bases identical to TRBD2. Trimming took 0 bases from V and 3 from J; bases not matched to a gene: 4. Germline V gene sequence: CDR1 LGHNA, CDR2 YSLEER. The CDR3 loop spans 17 amino acids. CDR3 nucleotides: TGCGCCAGCAGCCAAGAGAGGCTAGCGGGAGACACCGGGGAGCTGTTTTTT. Its protein product is CASSQERLAGDTGELFF.

This chain joins TRBV6-1 and TRBJ1-1, with D unresolved. Looked up from germline, CDR1 is MNHNS and CDR2 is SASEGT. V was pared by 5 bases and J by 8 bases, with 12 bases between. The CDR3 is made up of 12 amino acids. The CDR3 region is CASSRNGEEAFF. CDR3 nucleotide sequence: TGTGCCAGCAGTAGAAACGGGGAGGAAGCTTTCTTT.

This sequence joins TRBV2 and TRBJ1-4, with TRBD1 matching 7 bases. The CDR3 spans 15 residues. J was trimmed by 7 bases and V by 6 bases; bases with no gene match: 11. Germline-derived CDR1 and CDR2 are SNHLY and FYNNEI. The CDR3 reads CASRFDRVKVEKLFF. Written as DNA, the CDR3 is TGTGCCAGCAGGTTCGACAGGGTGAAGGTTGAAAAACTGTTTTTT.

The chain has TRBV15 and TRBJ2-2; D ambiguous. Trimming left V 4 bases short and J 6 bases short, with 9 bases between. Germline CDR1 reads LNHNV; CDR2 reads YYDKDF (reference sequence). This CDR3 has 13 amino acids. The CDR3 here is CATSIEPAGELFF. The CDR3 nucleotides are TGTGCCACCAGCATCGAGCCGGCCGGGGAGCTGTTTTTT.

CDR3 residues: CASSKGDRGTPETQYF. In nucleotides, the CDR3 is TGTGCCAGCAGCAAGGGGGACAGGGGGACCCCTGAGACCCAGTACTTC. The chain carries TRBV7-8 and TRBJ2-5, with 11 bases that match TRBD1. The CDR3 contains 16 residues. After removal of 5 bases from V and 5 bases from J, the junction contained 10 bases not matched to a gene. In germline, CDR1 is SGHVS, CDR2 FQNEAQ. The variable domain in full, completed from reference TRBV7-8 and TRBJ2-5, reads GAGVSQSPRYKVAKRGQDVALRCDPISGHVSLFWYQQALGQGPEFLTYFQNEAQLDKSGLPSDRFFAERPEGSVSTLKIQRTQQEDSAVYLCASSKGDRGTPETQYFGPGTRLLVL.

The chain employs TRBV6-5 and TRBJ2-3, with 7 bases identical to TRBD1. The J segment lost 9 bases and the V segment lost 0 bases, leaving 6 bases of the junction unmatched. The germline gives CDR1 MNHEY, CDR2 SVGAGI. This CDR3 spans 14 amino acids. The CDR3 DNA is TGTGCCAGCAGTTACTCCCCCCAAGGGGGCACGCAGTATTTT. Encoded protein: CASSYSPQGGTQYF.

The J gene is TRBJ1-5, the V gene TRBV28; weak D call: TRBD1 (6 bases). V dropped 5 bases and J dropped 6 bases, with 17 bases sitting between them. This CDR3 spans 15 amino acids. Per germline, CDR1 MDHEN and CDR2 SYDVKM. The CDR3 loop reads CASSSGQPLSQPQHF. The CDR3 bases are TGTGCCAGCAGTAGCGGACAGCCGCTGTCTCAGCCCCAGCATTTT. The full variable domain, its missing parts supplied by reference TRBV28 and TRBJ1-5, is DVKVTQSSRYLVKRTGEKVFLECVQDMDHENMFWYRQDPGLGLRLIYFSYDVKMKEKGDIPEGYSVSREKKERFSLILESASTNQTSMYLCASSSGQPLSQPQHFGDGTRLSIL.

The chain couples TRBV29-1 to TRBJ2-1; 10 nucleotides align to TRBD1. Germline V lookup: CDR1 SQVTM, CDR2 ANQGSEA. This CDR3 comprises 13 residues. The V and J ends lost 7 bases and 7 bases, in that order; junction bases with no gene match: 7. The CDR3 region is CSAARDRGNEQFF. The CDR3 coding sequence is TGCAGCGCTGCCCGGGACAGGGGTAATGAGCAGTTCTTC.